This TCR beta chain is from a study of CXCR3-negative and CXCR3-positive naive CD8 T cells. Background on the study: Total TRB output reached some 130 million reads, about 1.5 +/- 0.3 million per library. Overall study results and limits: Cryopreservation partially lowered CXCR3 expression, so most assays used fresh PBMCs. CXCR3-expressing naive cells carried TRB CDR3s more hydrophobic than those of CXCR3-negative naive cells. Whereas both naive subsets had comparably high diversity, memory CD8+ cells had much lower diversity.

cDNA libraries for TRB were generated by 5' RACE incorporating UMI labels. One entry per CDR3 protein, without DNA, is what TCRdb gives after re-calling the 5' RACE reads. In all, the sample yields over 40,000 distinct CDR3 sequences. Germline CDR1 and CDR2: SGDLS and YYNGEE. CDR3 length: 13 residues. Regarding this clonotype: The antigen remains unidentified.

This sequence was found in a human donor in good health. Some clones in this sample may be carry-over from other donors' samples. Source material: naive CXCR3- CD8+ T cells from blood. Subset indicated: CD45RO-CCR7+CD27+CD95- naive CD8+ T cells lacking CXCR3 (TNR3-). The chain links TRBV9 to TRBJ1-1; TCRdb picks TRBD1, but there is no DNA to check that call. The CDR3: CASSDTGGTEAFF.